This T cell receptor (beta chain) was recovered during a study of OX40 agonist ivuxolimab in advanced cancers. The wider study: All patients had ivuxolimab intravenously every 2 weeks at 0.01 to 10 mg/kg.

Repertoires were generated with immunoSEQ multiplex PCR, while TCRdb's copy carries only in-frame clones and drops some. The data hold some 90,000 clones, with 87% observed a single time. Study-level findings and limits: Expanded clones tended on average to be more numerous among CD8+ T cells than CD4+.

The study sampled blood at baseline, cycle 4 day 1, and cycle 7 day 1. Turning to this clone: The target antigen is unknown.

Germline V gives CDR1 ENHRY, CDR2 SYGVKD. This CDR3 has 14 residues. J lost 2 bases, V lost 6 bases, and 4 bases had no gene match. J is TRBJ2-7 and V is TRBV10-3, with 10 bases aligning to TRBD2. Sequenced here: CD4+ or CD8+ T cells sorted from blood, sampled in a trial of the OX40 agonist ivuxolimab. The clonotype was recovered from an adult with an advanced solid tumor such as melanoma, head and neck, liver or kidney cancer. DNA of the CDR3: TGTGCCATCAGCCCTAGCGGGAGTACCTACGAGCAGTACGTC. It encodes CAISPSGSTYEQYV.